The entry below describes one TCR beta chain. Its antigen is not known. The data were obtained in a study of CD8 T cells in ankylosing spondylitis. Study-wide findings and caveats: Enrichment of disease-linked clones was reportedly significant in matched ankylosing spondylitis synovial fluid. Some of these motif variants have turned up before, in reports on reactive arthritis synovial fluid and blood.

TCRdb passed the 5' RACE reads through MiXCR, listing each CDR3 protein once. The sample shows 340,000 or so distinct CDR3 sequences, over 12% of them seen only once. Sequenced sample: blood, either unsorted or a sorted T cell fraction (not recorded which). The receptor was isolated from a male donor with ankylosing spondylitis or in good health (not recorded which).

CDR3 DNA sequence: TGTGCCAGCAGCCCCCGGGAGGTTACCTACAATGAGCAGTTCTTC. Its translation: CASSPREVTYNEQFF. The chain carries TRBV3-1 and TRBJ2-1; 7 bases match TRBD2. Germline V gives CDR1 LGHDT, CDR2 YNNKEL (reference sequence). V lost 4 bases and J lost 2; bases outside the gene matches: 5. This CDR3 has 15 residues.